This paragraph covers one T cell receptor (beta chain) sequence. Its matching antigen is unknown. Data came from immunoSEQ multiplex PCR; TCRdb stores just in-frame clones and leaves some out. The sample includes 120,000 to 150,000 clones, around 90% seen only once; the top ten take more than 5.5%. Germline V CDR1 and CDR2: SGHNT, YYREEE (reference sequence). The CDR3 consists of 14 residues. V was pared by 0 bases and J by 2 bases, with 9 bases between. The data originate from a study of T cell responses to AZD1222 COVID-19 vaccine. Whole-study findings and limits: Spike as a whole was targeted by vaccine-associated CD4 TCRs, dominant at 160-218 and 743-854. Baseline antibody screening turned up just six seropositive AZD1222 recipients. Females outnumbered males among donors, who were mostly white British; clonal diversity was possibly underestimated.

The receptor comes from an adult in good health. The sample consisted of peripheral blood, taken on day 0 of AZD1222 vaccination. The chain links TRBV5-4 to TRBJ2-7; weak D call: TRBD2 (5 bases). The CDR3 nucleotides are TGTGCCAGCAGCTTGGGGGGAGACCCCTACGAGCAGTACTTC. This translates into CASSLGGDPYEQYF. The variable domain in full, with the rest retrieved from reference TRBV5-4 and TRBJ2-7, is ETGVTQSPTHLIKTRGQQVTLRCSSQSGHNTVSWYQQALGQGPQFIFQYYREEENGRGNFPPRFSGLQFPNYSSELNVNALELDDSALYLCASSLGGDPYEQYFGPGTRLTVT.